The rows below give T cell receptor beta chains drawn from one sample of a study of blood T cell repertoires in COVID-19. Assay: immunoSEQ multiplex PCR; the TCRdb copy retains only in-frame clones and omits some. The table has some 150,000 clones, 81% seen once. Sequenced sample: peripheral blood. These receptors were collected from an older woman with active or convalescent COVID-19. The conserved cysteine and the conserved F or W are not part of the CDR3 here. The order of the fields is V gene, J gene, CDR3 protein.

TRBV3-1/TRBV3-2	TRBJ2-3	ASSQPPASGYTDTQY
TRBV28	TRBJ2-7	ASRIPGTGREQY
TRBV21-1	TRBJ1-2	ASMWGQGDYGYT
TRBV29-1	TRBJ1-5	SVKGQGHSQPQH
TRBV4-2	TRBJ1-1	ASSAPGQLNTEAF
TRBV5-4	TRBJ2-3	ASSLLPETDTQY
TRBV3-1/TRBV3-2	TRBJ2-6	ASSQKWTSGGAGANVLT
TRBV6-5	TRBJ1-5	ASSSSGQGSNQPQH
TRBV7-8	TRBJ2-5	ASSLVAGPETQY
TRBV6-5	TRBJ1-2	ASSPRQGAYGYT
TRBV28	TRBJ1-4	ASSLPSDGGESEKLF
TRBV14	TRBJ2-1	ASSLTGKGYNEQF
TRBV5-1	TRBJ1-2	ASSLSGGSADGYT
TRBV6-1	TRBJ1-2	ASSEVAGYGYT
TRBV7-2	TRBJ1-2	ASSLDPGPYGYT
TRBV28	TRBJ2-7	ASKGLPAGGGEQY
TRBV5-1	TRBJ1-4	ASSRIPMDSGEKLF
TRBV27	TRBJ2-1	ASSTLTAGGPNEQF